This T cell receptor beta chain was recovered during a study of T cells of healthy individuals. This clonotype showed up many times. Trimming at V came to 0 bases and at J to 2 bases, leaving 3 bases not matched to a gene. CDR3 length: 16 amino acids. Germline loops: CDR1 MRHNA, CDR2 SNTAGT. TCRdb re-called the 5' RACE reads through MiXCR, storing one row per CDR3 protein. The sample has 95,000 to 100,000 distinct CDR3 sequences, 17% seen once; the top ten hold roughly 6.2%. The TCR originated in a human donor in good health. The chain uses TRBV6-4 and TRBJ2-3, with 9 bases fitting TRBD2. The CDR3 nucleotides read TGTGCCAGCAGTGACTCTGGCGGGGGGGCCACAGATACGCAGTATTTT. Protein: CASSDSGGGATDTQYF.